Listed below are T cell receptor beta chains from one sample, sequenced in a study of T cell responses to AZD1222 COVID-19 vaccine. TCRdb's table, derived via immunoSEQ multiplex PCR, lists solely in-frame clones and lacks some. The sample records more than 150,000 clones, around nine tenths being singletons. Sequencing was performed on peripheral blood, taken on day 0 of AZD1222 vaccination. The origin of the receptors is an adult in good health. The CDR3 runs from the conserved cysteine through the conserved F or W. A D gene is named only where the DNA matches it firmly. The size of a clone is reported for some rows only, either as once, few or many, or as a class for expanded clones.

d_gene	abundance	j_gene	v_gene	CDR3aa	CDR3nt
TRBD2	-	TRBJ2-1	TRBV27	CASSLAGDEQFF	TGTGCCAGCAGCCTAGCGGGAGATGAGCAGTTCTTC
-	-	TRBJ2-7	TRBV29-1	CSVGVGVEQYF	TGCAGCGTTGGTGTGGGGGTTGAGCAGTACTTC
TRBD1	-	TRBJ2-7	TRBV13	CASSLGGQGAYEQYF	TGTGCCAGCAGCTTAGGGGGACAGGGGGCCTACGAGCAGTACTTC
-	-	TRBJ1-2	TRBV7-3	CASGYANYGYTF	TGTGCCAGCGGGTATGCTAACTATGGCTACACCTTC
-	-	TRBJ2-7	TRBV25-1	CASSGQEPSSYEQYF	TGTGCCAGCAGTGGACAGGAGCCGAGCTCCTACGAGCAGTACTTC
TRBD1	-	TRBJ2-5	TRBV28	CASSYRTGATTETQYF	TGTGCCAGCAGTTACCGGACAGGGGCCACCACAGAGACCCAGTACTTC
TRBD1	-	TRBJ2-5	TRBV9	CASSGPAGTGGLYQETQYF	TGTGCCAGCAGCGGGCCTGCTGGGACAGGGGGCTTGTACCAAGAGACCCAGTACTTC
-	-	TRBJ2-1	TRBV5-6	CASSPDRYNEQFF	TGTGCCAGCAGCCCGGACAGATACAATGAGCAGTTCTTC
TRBD1	few	TRBJ2-7	TRBV7-9	CASSRMGTGANSYEQYF	TGTGCCAGCAGCCGAATGGGGACAGGGGCCAACTCCTACGAGCAGTACTTC
-	once	TRBJ2-5	TRBV6-5	CASSLRVTGETQYF	TGTGCCAGCAGCCTCAGAGTAACGGGAGAGACCCAGTACTTC
-	-	TRBJ2-4	TRBV28	CASSGSELAKNIQYF	TGTGCCAGCAGTGGATCGGAACTAGCCAAAAACATTCAGTACTTC
TRBD2	-	TRBJ2-1	TRBV10-3	CAISVGGLAFGAGEQFF	TGTGCCATCAGTGTCGGGGGACTAGCATTCGGGGCTGGTGAGCAGTTCTTC
-	-	TRBJ2-1	TRBV7-9	CASSSIKGHEQFF	TGTGCCAGCAGCTCCATCAAGGGGCATGAGCAGTTCTTC
TRBD2	-	TRBJ2-7	TRBV6-2/TRBV6-3	CASSRTSGTKNSYEQYF	TGTGCCAGCAGTCGGACTAGCGGGACCAAAAATTCCTACGAGCAGTACTTC
-	-	TRBJ2-2	TRBV28	CVCRTENTGELFF	TGCGTCTGTAGGACAGAGAACACCGGGGAGCTGTTTTTT
-	-	TRBJ1-3	TRBV28	CAIGAGGPSGNTIYF	TGTGCCATCGGTGCGGGGGGGCCCTCTGGAAACACCATATATTTT
TRBD2	-	TRBJ2-7	TRBV20-1	CSASDRLAGVFHEQYF	TGCAGTGCTAGTGACCGACTAGCGGGAGTTTTCCACGAGCAGTACTTC
-	few	TRBJ1-6	TRBV11-2	CASSLVGTDNSPLHF	TGTGCCAGCAGCTTAGTAGGGACGGACAATTCACCCCTCCACTTT
-	-	TRBJ2-3	TRBV29-1	CSVETSSLTDTQYF	TGCAGCGTTGAAACTAGCTCGCTCACAGATACGCAGTATTTT